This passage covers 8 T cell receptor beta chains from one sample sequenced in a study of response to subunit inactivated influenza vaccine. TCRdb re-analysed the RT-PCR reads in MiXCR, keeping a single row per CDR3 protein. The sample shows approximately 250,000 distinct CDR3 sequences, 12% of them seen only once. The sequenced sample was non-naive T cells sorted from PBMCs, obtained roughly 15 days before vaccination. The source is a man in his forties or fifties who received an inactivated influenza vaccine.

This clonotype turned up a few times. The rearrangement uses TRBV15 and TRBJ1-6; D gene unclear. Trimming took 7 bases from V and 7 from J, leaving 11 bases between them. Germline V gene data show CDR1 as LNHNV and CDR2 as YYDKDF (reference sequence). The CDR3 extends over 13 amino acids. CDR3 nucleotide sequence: TGTGCCACCACCCCGGCCGAGAATTCACCCCTCCACTTT. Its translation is CATTPAENSPLHF.

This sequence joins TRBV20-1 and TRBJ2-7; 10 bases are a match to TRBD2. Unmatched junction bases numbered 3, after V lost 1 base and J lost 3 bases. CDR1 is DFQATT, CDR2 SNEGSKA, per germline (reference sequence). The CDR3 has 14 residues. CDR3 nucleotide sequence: TGCAGTGCTAGAGTGCCTAGCGGGGGCTACGAGCAGTACTTC. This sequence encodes CSARVPSGGYEQYF.

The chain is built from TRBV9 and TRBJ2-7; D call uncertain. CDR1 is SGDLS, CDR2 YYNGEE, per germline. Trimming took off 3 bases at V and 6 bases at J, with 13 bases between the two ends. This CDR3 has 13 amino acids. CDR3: CASSGSFQSEQYF. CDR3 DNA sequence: TGTGCCAGCAGCGGGAGTTTTCAGTCCGAGCAGTACTTC.

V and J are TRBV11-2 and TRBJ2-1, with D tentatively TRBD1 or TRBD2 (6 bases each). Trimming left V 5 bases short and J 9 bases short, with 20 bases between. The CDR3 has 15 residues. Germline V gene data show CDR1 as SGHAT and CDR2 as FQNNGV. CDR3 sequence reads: CASSPNRGPSSEQFF. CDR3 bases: TGTGCCAGCAGCCCCAACCGGGGGCCTAGCTCTGAGCAGTTCTTC. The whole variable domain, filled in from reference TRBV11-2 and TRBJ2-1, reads EAGVAQSPRYKIIEKRQSVAFWCNPISGHATLYWYQQILGQGPKLLIQFQNNGVVDDSQLPKDRFSAERLKGVDSTLKIQPAKLEDSAVYLCASSPNRGPSSEQFFGPGTRLTVL.

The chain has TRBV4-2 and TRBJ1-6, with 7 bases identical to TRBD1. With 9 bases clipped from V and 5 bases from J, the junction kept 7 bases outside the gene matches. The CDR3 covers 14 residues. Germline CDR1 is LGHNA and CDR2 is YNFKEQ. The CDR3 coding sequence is TGTGCCAGTTCCGGGACAGCAAATAATTCACCCCTCCACTTT. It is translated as CASSGTANNSPLHF.

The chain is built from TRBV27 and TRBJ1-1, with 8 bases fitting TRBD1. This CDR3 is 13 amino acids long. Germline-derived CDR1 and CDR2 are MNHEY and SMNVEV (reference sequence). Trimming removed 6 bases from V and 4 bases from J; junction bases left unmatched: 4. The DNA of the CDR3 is TGTGCCAGCAGGCTGGACAGGGTCACTGAAGCTTTCTTT. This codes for CASRLDRVTEAFF.

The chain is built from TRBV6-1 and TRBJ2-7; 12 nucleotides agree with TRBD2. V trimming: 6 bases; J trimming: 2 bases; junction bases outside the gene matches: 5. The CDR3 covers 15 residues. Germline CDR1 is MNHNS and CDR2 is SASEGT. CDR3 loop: CASRKTSGGAYEQYF. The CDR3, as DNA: TGTGCCAGCAGAAAGACTAGCGGGGGTGCCTACGAGCAGTACTTC.

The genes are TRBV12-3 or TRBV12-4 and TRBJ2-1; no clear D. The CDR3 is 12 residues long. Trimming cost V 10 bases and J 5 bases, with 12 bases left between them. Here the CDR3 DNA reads TGTGCCACCCAGAACAGAAACAATGAGCAGTTCTTC. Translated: CATQNRNNEQFF.